Following are 15 T cell receptor beta chains from one sample sequenced in a study of graft-versus-host responses after intestinal transplantation. This table comes from immunoSEQ multiplex PCR, and its TCRdb copy is limited to in-frame clones, with some not included. Of 4,500 to 5,000 clones in the sample, 72% were seen once. Sequences were derived from PBMCs, sampled 541 days after intestinal transplant. These receptors came from a human patient who received an intestinal transplant, so some T cells may come from the graft donor.

This rearrangement joins TRBV6-6 to TRBJ2-1; 8 bases are a match to TRBD2. Trimming cost V 8 bases and J 4 bases; bases outside gene matches: 7. In germline, CDR1 is MNHNY, CDR2 SVGAGI (reference sequence). This CDR3 region has 14 residues. This chain's CDR3 is CASHGASGYNEQFF. CDR3 bases: TGTGCCAGCCATGGGGCTAGCGGGTACAATGAGCAGTTCTTC.

The chain carries TRBV6-6 and TRBJ2-7; 10 nucleotides align to TRBD2. Germline lookup yields CDR1 MNHNY and CDR2 SVGAGI (reference sequence). J gave up 5 bases and V 6 bases, and 7 bases lay outside the gene matches. The CDR3 totals 14 residues. The CDR3 nucleotides are TGTGCCAGCAGCCGCAGCGGGGGGGCTAACGAGCAGTACTTC. This translates into CASSRSGGANEQYF.

This clone is a singleton in its sample. This rearrangement joins TRBV7-7 to TRBJ2-7; a possible D gene is TRBD1 (5 bases). The CDR3 totals 14 residues. Germline V gene data show CDR1 as SSHAT and CDR2 as FNYEAQ (reference sequence). The germline V and J ends were trimmed by 4 bases and 4 bases, with 14 bases remaining between them. The CDR3 sequence: CASSSGAGRYEQYF. The DNA of the CDR3 is TGTGCCAGCAGCTCTGGGGCAGGGCGGTACGAGCAGTACTTC.

A remark on this clone: At one boundary the junction diverges from the germline segment, which might be a read error. The chain couples TRBV5-3 to TRBJ2-7; TRBD2 agrees at 10 bases. TRBV5-3 is labeled an ORF, and its function is uncertain. CDR3 size: 15 residues. The CDR3 is CASSQASGGSYEQYF. The CDR3 DNA sequence: TGCGCCAGCAGCCAAGCTAGCGGGGGCTCCTACGAGCAGTACTTC.

The V gene is TRBV7-2, the J gene TRBJ2-3; either TRBD1 or TRBD2 may fit D (5 bases each). The CDR3 has 15 amino acids. The ends were cut back, 2 bases at V and 0 bases at J, with 9 bases in the middle. CDR1 and CDR2 from the germline V gene are SGHTA and FQGNSA. CDR3 nucleotides: TGTGCCAGCAGCTTACAGGGCGGGAGCACAGATACGCAGTATTTT. Its translation is CASSLQGGSTDTQYF.

This chain uses TRBV6-5 with TRBJ2-7; D tentatively fits TRBD1 or TRBD2 (6 bases each). This CDR3 is built from 14 residues. Trimming shortened V by 5 bases and J by 1 base, and 12 bases separated the two germline ends. Germline V gives CDR1 MNHEY, CDR2 SVGAGI. CDR3 residues: CASSQVGGSYEQYF. In DNA, the CDR3 is TGTGCCAGCAGTCAGGTAGGGGGGTCCTACGAGCAGTACTTC.

V and J are TRBV6-5 and TRBJ2-7; a possible D gene is TRBD2 (7 bases). Germline assignment: CDR1 MNHEY and CDR2 SVGAGI. Deletions cut 0 bases from V and 3 bases from J, with 12 bases between. The CDR3 is made up of 15 amino acids. CDR3 DNA sequence: TGTGCCAGCAGTTACTCGGGGAGGGGGATCTACGAGCAGTACTTC. Its translation is CASSYSGRGIYEQYF.

The chain is built from TRBV7-2 and TRBJ1-5; D ambiguous. The CDR3 sequence is 14 residues long. Germline CDR1 reads SGHTA; CDR2 reads FQGNSA. V was clipped by 5 bases and J by 6 bases, with 14 bases between them. This CDR3 reads CASSIGGGSQPQHF. The CDR3 region has the DNA TGTGCCAGCAGCATAGGTGGAGGGAGTCAGCCCCAGCATTTT.

The V gene is TRBV6-5, the J gene TRBJ1-1; D gene unclear. The V gene's germline CDR1 is MNHEY and CDR2 SVGAGI. The CDR3 is 12 amino acids. With 8 bases removed from V and 3 bases from J, the gap between germline ends came to 10 bases. The CDR3 DNA follows: TGTGCCAGCGGCCAAACGGACACTGAAGCTTTCTTT. This gives the protein CASGQTDTEAFF.

V is TRBV19 and J is TRBJ1-2; D uncertain. Deletions cut 1 base from V and 7 bases from J, with 19 bases between. Germline loops: CDR1 LNHDA, CDR2 SQIVND (reference sequence). CDR3 length: 16 amino acids. The DNA of the CDR3 is TGTGCCAGTAGTATAGGAGAGGGAAGTGTATATCGTGGCTACACCTTC. This translates into CASSIGEGSVYRGYTF.

The genes are TRBV30 and TRBJ2-3; D gene ambiguous. Germline loops: CDR1 GTSNPN, CDR2 SVGIG (reference sequence). Trimming took off 1 base at V and 0 bases at J, with 8 bases between the two ends. CDR3 length: 14 residues. CDR3 amino acids: CAWSGGISTDTQYF. As DNA, the CDR3 is TGTGCCTGGAGTGGGGGAATCAGCACAGATACGCAGTATTTT.

The chain has TRBV19 and TRBJ2-4, with TRBD2 identical over 7 bases. The junction had 5 bases not matched to a gene; V was cut back by 3 bases and J by 3 bases. The CDR3 covers 15 residues. The V gene's germline CDR1 is LNHDA and CDR2 SQIVND (reference sequence). This chain's CDR3 is CASSIGGVVKNIQYF. In DNA, the CDR3 is TGTGCCAGTAGTATTGGGGGGGTAGTCAAAAACATTCAGTACTTC.

This chain links TRBV4-1 with TRBJ1-1; D is uncertain. The germline V gene has CDR1 MGHRA and CDR2 YSYEKL. Deletions cut 0 bases from V and 10 bases from J, with 9 bases between. The CDR3 consists of 12 residues. CDR3: CASSQDPEGAFF. The CDR3 nucleotides read TGCGCCAGCAGCCAAGATCCGGAGGGAGCTTTCTTT.

The chain combines TRBV7-6 with TRBJ1-2; 8 bases match TRBD1. The J call could be wrong; TRBJ2-7 is a better fit for the DNA end. The germline V gene has CDR1 SGHVS and CDR2 FNYEAQ. The CDR3 sequence is 14 residues long. CDR3 DNA sequence: TGTGCCAGCAGCTTCCGCCGACAGGGGCACGAGCAGTACTTC. Encoded protein: CASSFRRQGHEQYF.

This clone was picked up one time. The chain employs TRBV21-1 and TRBJ2-2; TRBD2, the D gene given by the table, was not confirmed from the DNA. TRBV21-1 is termed a pseudogene. This CDR3 spans 18 amino acids. The CDR3 DNA reads as TGTGCCAGCAGTGAAAGTCTCATAGGAGACGTCGACACCGGGGAGCTGTTTTTT. It codes for CASSESLIGDVDTGELFF.